Listed here are 18 T cell receptor beta chains from one sample, sequenced in a study of T cells in Graves' hyperthyroidism and ophthalmopathy. TCR beta CDR3 sequences were amplified from RNA transcripts. First-round RT-PCR with HTBI primers amplified the TCR CDR3 region. MiXCR, applied by TCRdb to the multiplex PCR reads, yields one record per CDR3 protein. The sample contains 300,000 or so distinct CDR3 sequences, about 17% of which appear only once. Sequencing was carried out using blood. The receptor set was obtained from a woman aged 55-69 years with Graves' ophthalmopathy.

The chain combines TRBV19 with TRBJ2-2; D unresolved. Germline loops: CDR1 LNHDA, CDR2 SQIVND (reference sequence). The CDR3 sequence is 15 residues long. The V and J ends lost 6 bases and 1 base respectively, with 12 bases between them. In DNA, the CDR3 is TGTGCCAGTAGCCCCCTAGAATTGAACACCGGGGAGCTGTTTTTT. This gives the protein CASSPLELNTGELFF.

The table lists this clonotype with a few counts. The chain recombines TRBV20-1 with TRBJ1-2, with D perhaps matching TRBD1 (5 bases). Germline V gene sequence: CDR1 DFQATT, CDR2 SNEGSKA (reference sequence). The length of the CDR3 is 15 residues. V lost 3 bases and J lost 7, with 21 bases in between. The DNA for the CDR3 is TGCAGTGCTAGCTCCACCCTTCAGGGACTCGGTGGCTACACCTTC. It encodes CSASSTLQGLGGYTF.

The V call is TRBV27, the J call TRBJ2-5; the D is unclear. The germline V and J ends were trimmed by 4 bases and 1 base, with 7 bases remaining between them. The germline V gene has CDR1 MNHEY and CDR2 SMNVEV (reference sequence). CDR3 length: 13 residues. The chain's CDR3 is CASSSPVQETQYF. The CDR3 nucleotides are TGTGCCAGCAGTTCCCCGGTCCAAGAGACCCAGTACTTC.

The chain uses TRBV7-2 and TRBJ2-7; a weak D match, TRBD2 (5 bases). The CDR3 is 14 amino acids. V was clipped by 8 bases and J by 3 bases, with 17 bases between them. Germline lookup yields CDR1 SGHTA and CDR2 FQGNSA. The CDR3 region is CASLRAPGNYEQYF. The CDR3 DNA reads TGTGCCAGCCTCCGGGCCCCGGGAAACTACGAGCAGTACTTC.

This clonotype has ten or more counts. The chain couples TRBV12-3 or TRBV12-4 to TRBJ2-5; 12 bases map to TRBD2. After removal of 6 bases from V and 4 bases from J, the junction contained 18 bases not matched to a gene. This CDR3 comprises 19 residues. CDR3 coding DNA: TGTGCCAGCAGACCGGGACAGGGCGGACTAGCGGGGTGGGGAGAGACCCAGTACTTC. Translating gives CASRPGQGGLAGWGETQYF.

This clonotype has more than one count but fewer than ten. V is TRBV25-1 and J is TRBJ2-7, with no clear D. This CDR3 has 14 amino acids. The germline V gene encodes CDR1 MGHDK and CDR2 SYGVNS. The ends were cut back, 7 bases at V and 1 base at J, with 14 bases in the middle. The CDR3 bases are TGTGCCAGCATGGCGGCAGGATGGTCCTACGAGCAGTACTTC. This encodes CASMAAGWSYEQYF.

This clonotype appeared a few times. The chain has TRBV28 and TRBJ1-6, with 9 bases that match TRBD1. The V segment lost 7 bases and the J segment 10 bases; nucleotides outside the gene matches: 5. CDR3 length: 13 amino acids. The germline CDR1 and CDR2 sequences are MDHEN and SYDVKM. CDR3 region: CASTGQGRSPLHF. The CDR3 bases are TGTGCCAGCACAGGACAGGGGAGATCACCCCTCCACTTT.

The chain joins TRBV6-1 to TRBJ2-2, with TRBD2 as a possible D gene (6 bases). Per germline, CDR1 MNHNS and CDR2 SASEGT. CDR3 size: 13 residues. V lost 6 bases, J lost 14 bases, and 19 bases lay in between. The CDR3 is CASSRDGSEGLFF. The DNA for the CDR3 is TGTGCCAGCAGCAGGGACGGATCGGAGGGACTGTTTTTT.

This clonotype showed up many times. The CDR3 region is CASSLYDRGRGYTF. The CDR3 DNA reads TGTGCCAGCAGTTTGTACGACAGGGGGCGAGGCTACACCTTC. This chain connects TRBV28 to TRBJ1-2, with 10 bases aligning to TRBD1. Trimming took 3 bases from V and 8 from J; bases not matched to a gene: 6. The CDR3 has 14 residues. CDR1 and CDR2 (germline): MDHEN, SYDVKM.

This clonotype came up many times. V gene TRBV11-2 combines with J gene TRBJ2-2, with D uncertain. CDR1 is SGHAT, CDR2 FQNNGV, per germline. The CDR3 consists of 15 residues. V gave up 7 bases and J gave up 4 bases, with 16 bases separating them. The CDR3 DNA is TGTGCCAGCACCCAGGATCACCGAGGCACCGGGGAGCTGTTTTTT. This gives the protein CASTQDHRGTGELFF.

This clonotype was detected many times. The rearrangement uses TRBV7-9 and TRBJ2-3; D uncertain. Germline V gene lookup returns CDR1 SEHNR and CDR2 FQNEAQ (reference sequence). This CDR3 region has 12 residues. V lost 5 bases and J 9 bases, leaving 12 bases between the germline ends. CDR3 sequence reads: CASSRNFETQYF. CDR3 DNA sequence: TGTGCCAGCAGCCGGAATTTTGAGACGCAGTATTTT.

Worth noting for this clonotype: A much larger clone differs by one base, so this may be a read error. V gene TRBV7-8 combines with J gene TRBJ2-3, with 9 bases matching TRBD2. This CDR3 comprises 15 residues. Per germline, CDR1 SGHVS and CDR2 FQNEAQ. CDR3 sequence (DNA): TGTGTCAGCAGCTTAGGGCTAGCGGGGCCTACCCCGCAGTATTTT. Translated, it gives CVSSLGLAGPTPQYF.

This clonotype was picked up a small number of times. The chain is built from TRBV20-1 and TRBJ1-3, with D unresolved. This CDR3 has 14 amino acids. The V gene lost 5 bases and the J gene lost 0 bases, with 11 bases spanning the gap. The germline CDR1 and CDR2 sequences are DFQATT and SNEGSKA (reference sequence). CDR3 DNA sequence: TGCAGTGCTTTTGACCGGAGCTCTGGAAACACCATATATTTT. Amino acids: CSAFDRSSGNTIYF.

This clonotype was recorded at least ten times. This chain links TRBV7-2 with TRBJ2-5, with D possibly being TRBD1 or TRBD2 (5 bases each). Germline lookup yields CDR1 SGHTA and CDR2 FQGNSA. The V gene lost 4 bases and the J gene lost 7 bases, with 13 bases spanning the gap. There are 13 residues in the CDR3. CDR3 sequence: CASSSGTVGTQYF. Here the CDR3 DNA reads TGTGCCAGCAGCTCAGGGACCGTCGGGACCCAGTACTTC.

This clonotype was found many times. The J gene is TRBJ2-5, the V gene TRBV7-2; TRBD1 matches 7 bases. Germline CDR1 SGHTA, CDR2 FQGNSA. The V segment lost 2 bases and the J segment 5 bases; nucleotides outside the gene matches: 14. CDR3 length equals 17 residues. The CDR3 nucleotides read TGTGCCAGCAGCTTATTAAGGGGACAGTCCCTCCGGGAGACCCAGTACTTC. Its protein product is CASSLLRGQSLRETQYF.

There are many counts of this clonotype. This chain uses TRBV11-3 with TRBJ2-1; a possible D gene is TRBD2 (7 bases). The CDR3 runs 14 residues. Trimming took 1 base from V and 10 from J, leaving 14 bases between them. CDR1 is SGHNT and CDR2 is YENEEA in the germline V gene. The DNA for the CDR3 is TGTGCCAGCAGCTTAGGAGGGGGGGAAAGCGAGCAGTTCTTC. Its translation is CASSLGGGESEQFF.

Worth noting for this clonotype: This may be a read error, as it is one base from a much larger clone. No DNA is shown, since the ends of the CDR3 on it are uncertain; the CDR3 is the one TCRdb lists. This chain's CDR3 is CASGLEKAQGRGHEQYF. This chain uses TRBV12-5 with TRBJ2-7; TRBD1, as called in the table, went unchecked against the DNA. Germline CDR1 and CDR2: LGHNT and FRNRAP. 17 amino acids form the CDR3, both terminal residues included.

This clonotype was counted many times. The chain combines TRBV27 with TRBJ2-1; 9 bases are shared with TRBD1. The CDR3 runs 16 residues. Looked up from germline, CDR1 is MNHEY and CDR2 is SMNVEV (reference sequence). With V trimmed by 5 bases and J by 2 bases, 7 bases remained unmatched. The CDR3: CASSPLGTGTYNEQFF. The DNA of the CDR3 is TGTGCCAGCAGTCCCCTAGGGACAGGGACCTACAATGAGCAGTTCTTC.